This TCR beta chain was identified during a study of shared clonotypes between healthy human individuals. Overall study findings and caveats: Clonotype sharing among donors was expected to depend on sequencing depth. Inspection by rarefaction showed sorted-subset sequencing to be incomplete despite large depth.

Germline-derived CDR1 and CDR2 are SGHAT and FQNNGV. The CDR3 is 18 amino acids. Trimming took 6 bases from V and 9 from J, leaving 30 bases between them. Assay: immunoSEQ multiplex PCR; the TCRdb copy retains only in-frame clones and omits some. Here the sample spans roughly 2.6 million clones, over 85% being singletons. With respect to this clone: The antigen is not known.

Sequencing input: naive CD4+ T cells sorted from blood. Subset meaning: CD45RA+ positively selected. The receptor was derived from a man aged 18 to 29 in good health. The chain combines TRBV11-2 with TRBJ2-1; a possible D gene is TRBD1 (5 bases). The CDR3 loop is CASSVRAKEMDKFAEQFF. CDR3 in DNA: TGTGCCAGCAGTGTCAGGGCCAAGGAAATGGATAAATTCGCTGAGCAGTTCTTC.